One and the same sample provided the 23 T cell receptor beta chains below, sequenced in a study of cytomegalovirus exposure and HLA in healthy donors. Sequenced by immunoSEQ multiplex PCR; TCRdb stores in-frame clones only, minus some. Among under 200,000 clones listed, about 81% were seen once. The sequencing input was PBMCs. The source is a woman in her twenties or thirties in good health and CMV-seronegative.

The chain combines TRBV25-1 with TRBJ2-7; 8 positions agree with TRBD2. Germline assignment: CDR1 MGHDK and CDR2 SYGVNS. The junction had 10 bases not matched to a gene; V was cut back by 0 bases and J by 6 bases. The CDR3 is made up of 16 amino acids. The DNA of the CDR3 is TGTGCCAGCAGTGAATATGGTGCCGGGAGGGTGGTCGAGCAGTACTTC. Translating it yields CASSEYGAGRVVEQYF.

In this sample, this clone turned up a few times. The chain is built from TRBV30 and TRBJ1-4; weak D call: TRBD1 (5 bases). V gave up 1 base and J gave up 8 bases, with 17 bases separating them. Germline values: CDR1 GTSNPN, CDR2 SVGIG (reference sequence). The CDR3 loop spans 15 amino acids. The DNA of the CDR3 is TGTGCCTGGAGTGCCCTCGCGGGGGGGAAAGAAAAACTGTTTTTT. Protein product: CAWSALAGGKEKLFF.

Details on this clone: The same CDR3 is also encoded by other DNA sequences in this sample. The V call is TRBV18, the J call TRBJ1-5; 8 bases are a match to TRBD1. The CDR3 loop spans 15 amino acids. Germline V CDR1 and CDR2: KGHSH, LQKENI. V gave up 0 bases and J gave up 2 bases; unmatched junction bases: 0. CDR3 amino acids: CASSPPGQGNQPQHF. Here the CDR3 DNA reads TGTGCCAGCTCACCACCGGGACAGGGCAATCAGCCCCAGCATTTT. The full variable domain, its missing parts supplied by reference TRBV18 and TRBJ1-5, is NAGVMQNPRHLVRRRGQEARLRCSPMKGHSHVYWYRQLPEEGLKFMVYLQKENIIDESGMPKERFSAEFPKEGPSILRIQQVVRGDSAAYFCASSPPGQGNQPQHFGDGTRLSIL.

The CDR3 coding sequence is TGTGCCTGGAGTGGCGACAGCCATAGCAATCAGCCCCAGCATTTT. Translation gives CAWSGDSHSNQPQHF. The rearrangement uses TRBV30 and TRBJ1-5; tentative D call: TRBD1 (5 bases). The V end lost 1 base, the J end lost 0 bases, and 10 bases lay between the germline ends. In germline, CDR1 is GTSNPN, CDR2 SVGIG (reference sequence). The CDR3 runs 15 residues.

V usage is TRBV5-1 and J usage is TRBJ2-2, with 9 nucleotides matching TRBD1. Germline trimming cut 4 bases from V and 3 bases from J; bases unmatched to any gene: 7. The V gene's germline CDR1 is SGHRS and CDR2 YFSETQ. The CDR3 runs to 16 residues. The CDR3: CASSIRTGVDTGELFF. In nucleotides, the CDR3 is TGCGCCAGCAGCATCAGGACAGGGGTGGACACCGGGGAGCTGTTTTTT.

CDR3 sequence reads: CASSPRGPGKALGYTF. The CDR3 DNA reads as TGTGCCAGCAGCCCCCGAGGACCGGGAAAGGCTTTAGGCTACACCTTC. This chain connects TRBV7-9 to TRBJ1-2; D uncertain. Trimming shortened V by 5 bases and J by 8 bases, and 24 bases separated the two germline ends. This CDR3 comprises 16 residues. CDR1 is SEHNR and CDR2 is FQNEAQ in the germline V gene (reference sequence).

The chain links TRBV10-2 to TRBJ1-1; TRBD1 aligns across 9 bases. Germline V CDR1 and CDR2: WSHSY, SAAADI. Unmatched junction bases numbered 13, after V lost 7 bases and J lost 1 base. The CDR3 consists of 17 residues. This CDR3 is CASITNPGQGSNTEAFF. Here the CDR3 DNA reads TGCGCCAGCATTACGAATCCGGGACAGGGTTCGAACACTGAAGCTTTCTTT.

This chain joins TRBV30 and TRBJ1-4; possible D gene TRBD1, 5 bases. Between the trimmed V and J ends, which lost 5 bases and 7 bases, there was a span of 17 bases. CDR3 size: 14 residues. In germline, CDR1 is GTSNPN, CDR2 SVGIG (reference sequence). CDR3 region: CAWRDYGKGEKLFF. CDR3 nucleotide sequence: TGTGCCTGGCGGGACTATGGGAAAGGTGAAAAACTGTTTTTT.

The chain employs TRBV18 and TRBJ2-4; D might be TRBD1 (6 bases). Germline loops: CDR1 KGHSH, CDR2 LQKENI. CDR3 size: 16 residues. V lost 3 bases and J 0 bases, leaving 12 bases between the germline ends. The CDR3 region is CASSPPGHIAKNIQYF. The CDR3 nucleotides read TGTGCCAGCTCACCCCCGGGACACATAGCCAAAAACATTCAGTACTTC.

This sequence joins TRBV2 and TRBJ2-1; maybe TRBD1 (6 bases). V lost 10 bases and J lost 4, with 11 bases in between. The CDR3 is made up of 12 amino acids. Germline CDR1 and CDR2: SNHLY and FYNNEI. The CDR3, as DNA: TGTGCCACCGGACAGTTTTACAATGAGCAGTTCTTC. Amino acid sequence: CATGQFYNEQFF.

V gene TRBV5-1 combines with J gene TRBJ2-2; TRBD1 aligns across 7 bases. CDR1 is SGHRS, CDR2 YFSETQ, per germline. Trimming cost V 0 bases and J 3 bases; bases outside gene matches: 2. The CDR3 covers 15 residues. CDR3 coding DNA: TGCGCCAGCAGCTTGGAGGGGGCGGACACCGGGGAGCTGTTTTTT. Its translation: CASSLEGADTGELFF.

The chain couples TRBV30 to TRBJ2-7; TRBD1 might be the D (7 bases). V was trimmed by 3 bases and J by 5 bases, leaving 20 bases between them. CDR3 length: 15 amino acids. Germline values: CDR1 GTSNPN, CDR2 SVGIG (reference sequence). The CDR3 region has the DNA TGTGCCTGGAGACCCAGGGGGGCGAGTCAGCACGAGCAGTACTTC. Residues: CAWRPRGASQHEQYF.

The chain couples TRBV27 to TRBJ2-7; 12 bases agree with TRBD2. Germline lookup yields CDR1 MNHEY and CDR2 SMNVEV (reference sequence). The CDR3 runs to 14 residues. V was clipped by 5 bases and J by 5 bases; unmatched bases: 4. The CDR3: CASSILAGGDEQYF. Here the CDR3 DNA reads TGTGCCAGCAGTATACTAGCGGGAGGTGACGAGCAGTACTTC.

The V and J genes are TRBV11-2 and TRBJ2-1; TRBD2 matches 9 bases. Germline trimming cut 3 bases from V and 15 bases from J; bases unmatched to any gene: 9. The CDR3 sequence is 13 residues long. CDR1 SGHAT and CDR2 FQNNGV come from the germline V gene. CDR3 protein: CASSFSGRALGFF. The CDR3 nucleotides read TGTGCCAGCAGCTTTAGCGGGAGAGCTTTGGGGTTCTTC.

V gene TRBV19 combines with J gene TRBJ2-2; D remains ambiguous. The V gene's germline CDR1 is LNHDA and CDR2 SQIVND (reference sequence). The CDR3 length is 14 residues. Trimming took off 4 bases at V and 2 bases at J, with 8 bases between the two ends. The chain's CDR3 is CASSTYINTGELFF. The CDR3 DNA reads TGTGCCAGTAGTACCTATATTAACACCGGGGAGCTGTTTTTT.

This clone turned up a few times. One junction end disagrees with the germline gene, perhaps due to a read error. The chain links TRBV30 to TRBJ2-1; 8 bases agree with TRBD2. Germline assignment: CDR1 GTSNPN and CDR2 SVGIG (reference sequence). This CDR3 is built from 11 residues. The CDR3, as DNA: TGCAGCGGGAGCTCCTACAATGAGCAGTTCTTC. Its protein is CSGSSYNEQFF.

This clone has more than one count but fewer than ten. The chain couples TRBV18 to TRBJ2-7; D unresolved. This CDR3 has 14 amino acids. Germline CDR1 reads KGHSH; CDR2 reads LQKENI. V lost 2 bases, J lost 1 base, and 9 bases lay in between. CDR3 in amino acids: CASSPNSQSYEQYF. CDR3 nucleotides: TGTGCCAGCTCACCAAATTCACAGTCCTACGAGCAGTACTTC.

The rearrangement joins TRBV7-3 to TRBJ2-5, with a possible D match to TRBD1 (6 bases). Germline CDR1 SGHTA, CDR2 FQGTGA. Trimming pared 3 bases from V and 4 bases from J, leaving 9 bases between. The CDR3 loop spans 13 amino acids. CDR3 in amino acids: CASSLGRGETQYF. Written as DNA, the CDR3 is TGTGCCAGCAGCTTGGGCAGGGGAGAGACCCAGTACTTC.

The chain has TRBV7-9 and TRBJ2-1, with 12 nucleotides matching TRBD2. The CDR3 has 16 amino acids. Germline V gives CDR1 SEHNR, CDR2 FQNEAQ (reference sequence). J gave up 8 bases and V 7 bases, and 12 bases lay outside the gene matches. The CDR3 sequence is CASTMTSGGLGDEQFF. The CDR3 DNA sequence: TGTGCCAGCACCATGACTAGCGGGGGCCTTGGAGATGAGCAGTTCTTC.

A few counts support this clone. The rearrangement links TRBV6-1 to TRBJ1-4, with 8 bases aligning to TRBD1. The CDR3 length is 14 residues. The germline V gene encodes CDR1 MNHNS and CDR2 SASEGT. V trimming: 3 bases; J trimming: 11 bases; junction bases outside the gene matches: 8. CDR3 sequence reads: CASSDSTGVLKLFF. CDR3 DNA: TGTGCCAGCAGTGATTCGACAGGGGTCTTGAAACTGTTTTTT.

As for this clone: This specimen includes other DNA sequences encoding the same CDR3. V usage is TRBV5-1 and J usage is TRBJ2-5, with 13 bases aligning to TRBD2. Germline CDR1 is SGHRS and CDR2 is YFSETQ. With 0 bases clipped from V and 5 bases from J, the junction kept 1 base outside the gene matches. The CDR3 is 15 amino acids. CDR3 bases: TGCGCCAGCAGCTTGGCACTAGCGGGAGGGGAGACCCAGTACTTC. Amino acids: CASSLALAGGETQYF.

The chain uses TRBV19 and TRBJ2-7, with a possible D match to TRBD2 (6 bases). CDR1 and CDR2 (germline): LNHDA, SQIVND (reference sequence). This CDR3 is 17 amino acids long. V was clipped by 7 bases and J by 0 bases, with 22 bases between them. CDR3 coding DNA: TGTGCCAGTATGGGCTATGGGTCGGGAGAGAGCTCCTACGAGCAGTACTTC. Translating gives CASMGYGSGESSYEQYF. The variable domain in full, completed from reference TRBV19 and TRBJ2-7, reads DGGITQSPKYLFRKEGQNVTLSCEQNLNHDAMYWYRQDPGQGLRLIYYSQIVNDFQKGDIAEGYSVSREKKESFPLTVTSAQKNPTAFYLCASMGYGSGESSYEQYFGPGTRLTVT.

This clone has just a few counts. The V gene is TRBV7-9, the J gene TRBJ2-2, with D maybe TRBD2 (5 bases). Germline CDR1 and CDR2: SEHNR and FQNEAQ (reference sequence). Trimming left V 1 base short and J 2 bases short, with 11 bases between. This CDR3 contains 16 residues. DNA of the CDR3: TGTGCCAGCAGCTTAGGGGTCAGCGGTAACACCGGGGAGCTGTTTTTT. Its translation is CASSLGVSGNTGELFF.